A single sample is the source of the 27 T cell receptor beta chains below, sequenced in a study of lymphopenia after photon versus proton radiotherapy. Some clones are missing from TCRdb's copy, which holds only in-frame ones; the method was immunoSEQ multiplex PCR. The table shows roughly 25,000 clones, with more than 90% occurring only once. The sequencing here drew on peripheral blood, taken from a patient treated with photon-based radiotherapy. The receptors stem from a woman aged 45 to 65 with cholangiocarcinoma.

This rearrangement joins TRBV7-9 to TRBJ1-1, with D perhaps matching TRBD1 (5 bases). In germline, CDR1 is SEHNR, CDR2 FQNEAQ (reference sequence). V lost 5 bases and J lost 2, with 12 bases in between. The CDR3 consists of 14 residues. CDR3 loop: CASSLTTANTEAFF. Here the CDR3 DNA reads TGTGCCAGCAGCCTCACGACAGCCAACACTGAAGCTTTCTTT.

A few counts support this clone. The rearrangement links TRBV7-9 to TRBJ1-5; 7 bases line up with TRBD1. Germline values: CDR1 SEHNR, CDR2 FQNEAQ (reference sequence). There are 13 residues in the CDR3. The J segment lost 5 bases and the V segment lost 4 bases, leaving 2 bases of the junction unmatched. The CDR3: CASSSQGYQPQHF. The CDR3 DNA sequence: TGTGCCAGCAGCTCACAGGGGTATCAGCCCCAGCATTTT.

The V call is TRBV7-2, the J call TRBJ1-3; D may be TRBD1 (5 bases). This CDR3 region has 13 residues. Looked up from germline, CDR1 is SGHTA and CDR2 is FQGNSA. V lost 3 bases to trimming and J lost 4 bases, with 7 bases between them. The CDR3 region has the DNA TGTGCCAGCAGCTTTGCAGGGGGAAACACCATATATTTT. It is translated as CASSFAGGNTIYF.

The chain employs TRBV5-8 and TRBJ2-5, with TRBD1 matching over 7 bases. V lost 4 bases, J lost 4 bases, and 4 bases stayed unmatched. Germline V gene data show CDR1 as SGHTS and CDR2 as YDEGEE. The CDR3 spans 13 residues. CDR3 nucleotide sequence: TGTGCCAGCAGCCACGAGGGGGCAGAGACCCAGTACTTC. It is translated as CASSHEGAETQYF. The entire variable domain, with the rest obtained from reference TRBV5-8 and TRBJ2-5, is as follows: EAGVTQSPTHLIKTRGQQATLRCSPISGHTSVYWYQQALGLGLQFLLWYDEGEERNRGNFPPRFSGRQFPNYSSELNVNALELEDSALYLCASSHEGAETQYFGPGTRLLVL.

The V gene is TRBV18, the J gene TRBJ2-7, with TRBD2 matching 16 bases. V lost 3 bases, J lost 6 bases, and 5 bases stayed unmatched. The V gene's germline CDR1 is KGHSH and CDR2 LQKENI. This CDR3 is built from 16 residues. The CDR3 reads CASSPGLAGGHVEQYF. CDR3 DNA sequence: TGTGCCAGCTCACCGGGACTAGCGGGGGGGCATGTCGAGCAGTACTTC.

The chain links TRBV18 to TRBJ2-7; 7 bases agree with TRBD1. CDR1 and CDR2 (germline): KGHSH, LQKENI. The CDR3 has 14 residues. V was clipped by 6 bases and J by 5 bases; unmatched bases: 10. CDR3 sequence: CASSPKQGIDEQYF. The DNA of the CDR3 is TGTGCCAGCTCTCCCAAACAGGGGATCGACGAGCAGTACTTC. The full variable domain, rest sourced from reference TRBV18 and TRBJ2-7, is NAGVMQNPRHLVRRRGQEARLRCSPMKGHSHVYWYRQLPEEGLKFMVYLQKENIIDESGMPKERFSAEFPKEGPSILRIQQVVRGDSAAYFCASSPKQGIDEQYFGPGTRLTVT.

This sequence joins TRBV6-1 and TRBJ1-1; D is uncertain. The germline gives CDR1 MNHNS, CDR2 SASEGT. The CDR3 consists of 13 residues. Trimming shortened V by 4 bases and J by 3 bases, and 9 bases separated the two germline ends. The CDR3 region has the DNA TGTGCCAGCAGTGGACGGAGATACACTGAAGCTTTCTTT. It encodes CASSGRRYTEAFF.

The V gene is TRBV6-5, the J gene TRBJ1-2; no clear D gene. Trimming removed 5 bases at V and 6 bases at J, with 16 bases between. The CDR3 runs to 14 residues. Germline V gene data show CDR1 as MNHEY and CDR2 as SVGAGI. CDR3 in amino acids: CASSGRAHGDGYTF. The DNA for the CDR3 is TGTGCCAGCAGTGGGCGGGCCCACGGGGATGGCTACACCTTC.

The chain carries TRBV7-6 and TRBJ2-5; D is perhaps TRBD1 (6 bases). The CDR3 length is 15 residues. The germline V gene has CDR1 SGHVS and CDR2 FNYEAQ. Trimming shortened V by 1 base and J by 4 bases, and 13 bases separated the two germline ends. The CDR3 DNA sequence: TGTGCCAGCAGCTTAGGGTACGGGACAACAGAGACCCAGTACTTC. Encoded protein: CASSLGYGTTETQYF.

The chain has TRBV25-1 and TRBJ1-1, with TRBD1 as a possible D gene (5 bases). The CDR3 extends over 14 amino acids. V was cut by 4 bases and J by 4 bases, with 13 bases left in between. CDR1 is MGHDK and CDR2 is SYGVNS in the germline V gene. The DNA for the CDR3 is TGTGCCAGCAGTGTAATGGATGGGGGCACTGAAGCTTTCTTT. It specifies CASSVMDGGTEAFF. Variable domain in full (rest from reference TRBV25-1 and TRBJ1-1): EADIYQTPRYLVIGTGKKITLECSQTMGHDKMYWYQQDPGMELHLIHYSYGVNSTEKGDLSSESTVSRIRTEHFPLTLESARPSHTSQYLCASSVMDGGTEAFFGQGTRLTVV.

The chain combines TRBV7-8 with TRBJ2-1; no firm D call. CDR3 length: 16 residues. V lost 2 bases and J lost 6, with 17 bases in between. In germline, CDR1 is SGHVS, CDR2 FQNEAQ. This CDR3 reads CASSLLSQSLGNEQFF. CDR3 sequence (DNA): TGTGCCAGCAGCTTATTATCCCAATCGCTAGGCAATGAGCAGTTCTTC.

CDR3 region: CASRGRTSSGNTIYF. Here the CDR3 DNA reads TGTGCCAGTCGTGGCAGGACCTCCTCTGGAAACACCATATATTTT. The rearrangement links TRBV2 to TRBJ1-3; D unresolved. The V and J ends lost 9 bases and 0 bases respectively, with 15 bases between them. Germline values: CDR1 SNHLY, CDR2 FYNNEI. This CDR3 is built from 15 residues.

J is TRBJ1-1 and V is TRBV6-6, with D uncertain. The CDR3 runs 15 residues. The germline CDR1 and CDR2 sequences are MNHNY and SVGAGI (reference sequence). Trimming cost V 2 bases and J 0 bases, with 10 bases left between them. In nucleotides, the CDR3 is TGTGCCAGCAGTTACCGGGTAGACATGAACACTGAAGCTTTCTTT. This codes for CASSYRVDMNTEAFF.

V gene TRBV27 combines with J gene TRBJ1-1, with TRBD1 identical over 11 bases. The V and J ends lost 4 bases and 5 bases, in that order; junction bases with no gene match: 6. The V gene's germline CDR1 is MNHEY and CDR2 SMNVEV (reference sequence). The CDR3 spans 15 residues. In DNA form, the CDR3 reads TGTGCCAGCAGTTCCACGGACAGGGGGCTTACTGAAGCTTTCTTT. Amino acid sequence: CASSSTDRGLTEAFF.

This clone was detected only once. The chain joins TRBV2 to TRBJ2-1, with TRBD2 matching 9 bases. The V segment lost 1 base and the J segment 9 bases; nucleotides outside the gene matches: 10. CDR3 length equals 16 residues. Germline-derived CDR1 and CDR2 are SNHLY and FYNNEI. The CDR3 is CASSEGGLAGFGEQFF. CDR3 in DNA: TGTGCCAGCAGTGAAGGGGGGCTAGCGGGGTTCGGTGAGCAGTTCTTC.

The chain is built from TRBV7-2 and TRBJ1-5; D is ambiguous. The germline CDR1 and CDR2 sequences are SGHTA and FQGNSA. The germline V and J ends were trimmed by 3 bases and 1 base, with 7 bases remaining between them. The length of the CDR3 is 14 residues. The CDR3 protein is CASSFDTSNQPQHF. CDR3 nucleotides: TGTGCCAGCAGCTTCGACACAAGCAATCAGCCCCAGCATTTT.

V gene TRBV27 combines with J gene TRBJ2-5, with 10 positions matching TRBD1. The ends lost 6 bases at V and 7 bases at J; junction bases unmatched: 8. Germline V gene sequence: CDR1 MNHEY, CDR2 SMNVEV (reference sequence). This CDR3 spans 14 amino acids. The chain's CDR3 is CASSLTGGLSTQYF. CDR3 nucleotide sequence: TGTGCCAGCAGCCTGACAGGGGGCCTGTCGACCCAGTACTTC.

The J gene is TRBJ2-1, the V gene TRBV6-6; D perhaps matches TRBD2 (5 bases). From germline, CDR1 is MNHNY and CDR2 SVGAGI (reference sequence). There are 16 residues in the CDR3. Trimming removed 1 base from V and 3 bases from J, with 13 bases in between. The CDR3 spells CASSYWETTHYNEQFF. Here the CDR3 DNA reads TGTGCCAGCAGTTACTGGGAGACTACTCACTACAATGAGCAGTTCTTC.

This clone was seen just once. The J gene is TRBJ1-1, the V gene TRBV7-2, with D unresolved. CDR1 and CDR2 (germline): SGHTA, FQGNSA. The germline V and J ends were trimmed by 0 bases and 1 base, with 9 bases remaining between them. There are 15 residues in the CDR3. The CDR3 sequence is CASSLAQAANTEAFF. CDR3 DNA sequence: TGTGCCAGCAGCTTAGCGCAGGCAGCGAACACTGAAGCTTTCTTT.

This clone was observed once. The chain employs TRBV9 and TRBJ2-3; D may be TRBD1 (5 bases). The CDR3 is 17 residues long. Germline lookup yields CDR1 SGDLS and CDR2 YYNGEE. The germline V and J ends were trimmed by 3 bases and 0 bases, with 17 bases remaining between them. This CDR3 is CASSADRRETSTDTQYF. CDR3 DNA sequence: TGTGCCAGCAGCGCTGACCGCAGGGAAACTAGCACAGATACGCAGTATTTT.

This clone came up once. The chain uses TRBV30 and TRBJ2-5; D not resolved. The CDR3 totals 15 residues. Germline CDR1 and CDR2: GTSNPN and SVGIG (reference sequence). V was clipped by 0 bases and J by 5 bases, with 16 bases between them. The CDR3 sequence: CAWSVIRASGETQYF. CDR3 nucleotides: TGTGCCTGGAGTGTAATCCGGGCTTCGGGTGAGACCCAGTACTTC.

The chain joins TRBV6-5 to TRBJ1-3; the D is unclear. The CDR3 covers 14 residues. Germline CDR1 MNHEY, CDR2 SVGAGI. Between the trimmed V and J ends, which lost 5 bases and 4 bases, there was a span of 12 bases. The CDR3 nucleotides are TGTGCCAGCAGTGCCTCACCTGAAGGAAACACCATATATTTT. Amino acids: CASSASPEGNTIYF.

The V gene is TRBV4-3, the J gene TRBJ2-5; tentative D call: TRBD1 (6 bases). The CDR3 has 15 residues. Per germline, CDR1 LGHNA and CDR2 YSLEER. Trimming stripped 0 bases from V and 1 base from J, with 9 bases between. This chain's CDR3 is CASSQEGRGQETQYF. The CDR3 coding sequence is TGCGCCAGCAGCCAAGAGGGCAGGGGCCAAGAGACCCAGTACTTC.

The V gene is TRBV30, the J gene TRBJ1-1, with D unclear. Germline lookup yields CDR1 GTSNPN and CDR2 SVGIG (reference sequence). This CDR3 has 13 amino acids. The V end lost 4 bases, the J end lost 0 bases, and 9 bases lay between the germline ends. The CDR3 DNA follows: TGTGCCTGGATTTCTAGTTTGAACACTGAAGCTTTCTTT. It is translated as CAWISSLNTEAFF.

CDR3: CASSPKVRGPSGANVLTF. For the CDR3, the DNA is TGTGCCAGCTCACCCAAGGTGAGGGGACCCTCTGGGGCCAACGTCCTGACTTTC. The genes are TRBV18 and TRBJ2-6; D may be TRBD1 or TRBD2 (5 bases each). The CDR3 spans 18 residues. CDR1 is KGHSH and CDR2 is LQKENI in the germline V gene. The V and J ends lost 3 bases and 0 bases respectively, with 15 bases between them.

The gene calls are TRBV28 and TRBJ1-1; D not resolved. The CDR3 length is 11 residues. The V end was cut by 11 bases, the J end by 1 base, with 8 bases between. Germline V CDR1 and CDR2: MDHEN, SYDVKM. CDR3 sequence: CASETNTEAFF. The CDR3 DNA sequence: TGTGCCTCGGAGACGAACACTGAAGCTTTCTTT. The variable domain in full, with the rest retrieved from reference TRBV28 and TRBJ1-1, is DVKVTQSSRYLVKRTGEKVFLECVQDMDHENMFWYRQDPGLGLRLIYFSYDVKMKEKGDIPEGYSVSREKKERFSLILESASTNQTSMYLCASETNTEAFFGQGTRLTVV.

J is TRBJ1-6 and V is TRBV27, with unresolved D. V lost 2 bases, J lost 6 bases, and 20 bases lay in between. The CDR3 contains 18 residues. Germline CDR1 MNHEY, CDR2 SMNVEV (reference sequence). The DNA for the CDR3 is TGTGCCAGCAGTTTACGGTTGGTGGCCCCTCAAGTTAATTCACCCCTCCACTTT. It is translated as CASSLRLVAPQVNSPLHF.